This T cell receptor (beta chain) is from a study of T cells in Graves' hyperthyroidism and ophthalmopathy. Trimming took 0 bases from V and 6 from J, leaving 6 bases between them. The CDR3 is made up of 13 amino acids. The germline CDR1 and CDR2 sequences are LNHDA and SQIVND (reference sequence). This clonotype came up a few times. TCR beta CDR3 sequences were amplified from RNA transcripts. HTBI primers were employed in a first-round RT-PCR of the TCR CDR3. TCRdb re-called the multiplex PCR reads with MiXCR, one entry per CDR3 protein. The sample records approximately 360,000 distinct CDR3 sequences, approximately 25% being singletons.

This rearrangement joins TRBV19 to TRBJ1-5; D call uncertain. Material: blood. The clonotype was recovered from a man in his fifties with Graves' hyperthyroidism. The chain's CDR3 is CASSIDAGQPQHF. The CDR3 DNA reads as TGTGCCAGTAGTATAGATGCGGGTCAGCCCCAGCATTTT.